The 8 T cell receptor beta chains in this list originate from one sample, sequenced in a study of T cells in Graves' hyperthyroidism and ophthalmopathy. Amplification of TCR beta CDR3 regions used RNA as the template. The HTBI primer set served for first-round RT-PCR of the TCR CDR3. TCRdb re-called the multiplex PCR reads through MiXCR, storing one row per CDR3 protein. The sample consists of hundreds of thousands of distinct CDR3 sequences, about 14% of them appearing once. Material for sequencing was blood. Source of these receptors: a woman aged 50 to 60 with Graves' ophthalmopathy.

This clonotype turned up a few times. V and J are TRBV9 and TRBJ2-1; D is uncertain. The CDR3 is 13 residues long. V was clipped by 3 bases and J by 5 bases, with 9 bases between them. Germline V gene sequence: CDR1 SGDLS, CDR2 YYNGEE. CDR3 loop: CASSAQQNNEQFF. CDR3 coding DNA: TGTGCCAGCAGCGCCCAACAGAACAATGAGCAGTTCTTC. Using reference TRBV9 and TRBJ2-1 for the parts outside the CDR3, the full variable domain is DSGVTQTPKHLITATGQRVTLRCSPRSGDLSVYWYQQSLDQGLQFLIQYYNGEERAKGNILERFSAQQFPDLHSELNLSSLELGDSALYFCASSAQQNNEQFFGPGTRLTVL.

J is TRBJ1-6 and V is TRBV20-1, with 8 bases aligning to TRBD1. Germline assignment: CDR1 DFQATT and CDR2 SNEGSKA (reference sequence). This CDR3 has 14 residues. With 4 bases clipped from V and 6 bases from J, the junction kept 5 bases outside the gene matches. The CDR3 loop is CSATDQGANSPLHF. For the CDR3, the DNA is TGCAGTGCTACAGACCAGGGGGCTAATTCACCCCTCCACTTT.

There are many counts of this clonotype. At one end, the junction sequence differs from germline, possibly due to a read error. The V gene is TRBV27, the J gene TRBJ1-1; D gene uncertain. This CDR3 has 13 residues. Germline values: CDR1 MNHEY, CDR2 SMNVEV (reference sequence). This CDR3 is CASSVSRVTEAFF. The CDR3 DNA is TGTGCCAGCAGTGTATCAAGGGTGACTGAAGCTTTCTTT.

This clonotype has ten or more counts. Written as DNA, the CDR3 is TGTGCCTGGAGTGCCGGACAGCCCTATAGCAATCAGCCCCAGCATTTT. Protein product: CAWSAGQPYSNQPQHF. The chain is built from TRBV30 and TRBJ1-5; a weak D match, TRBD1 (6 bases). This CDR3 has 16 residues. The germline gives CDR1 GTSNPN, CDR2 SVGIG (reference sequence). Trimming took off 1 base at V and 0 bases at J, with 13 bases between the two ends.

This clonotype was counted many times. The gene calls are TRBV20-1 and TRBJ2-7; possible D gene TRBD1, 5 bases. The germline gives CDR1 DFQATT, CDR2 SNEGSKA (reference sequence). V was cut by 7 bases and J by 4 bases, with 17 bases left in between. CDR3 length: 13 amino acids. For the CDR3, the DNA is TGCAGTGTTTTCGATGGGAAGGGGTACGAGCAGTACTTC. As protein: CSVFDGKGYEQYF.

This clonotype was seen more than once but under ten times. The chain couples TRBV28 to TRBJ2-7; D remains unclear. CDR1 is MDHEN and CDR2 is SYDVKM in the germline V gene. Trimming left V 2 bases short and J 4 bases short, with 9 bases between. The CDR3 contains 13 residues. CDR3 nucleotides: TGTGCCAGCAGTTTAATCTTGGGTTACGAGCAGTACTTC. Translated, it gives CASSLILGYEQYF.

This clonotype turned up a few times. The V call is TRBV20-1, the J call TRBJ2-7, with 14 bases matching TRBD2. V lost 3 bases, J lost 3 bases, and 10 bases stayed unmatched. The germline CDR1 and CDR2 sequences are DFQATT and SNEGSKA (reference sequence). This CDR3 spans 17 amino acids. The CDR3 nucleotides read TGCAGTGCTAGTGCCTCCGGGACTAGCGGGAGTCGCTACGAGCAGTACTTC. This codes for CSASASGTSGSRYEQYF.

This clonotype was counted a few times. This chain joins TRBV20-1 and TRBJ2-5, with D possibly being TRBD2 (6 bases). The CDR3 totals 13 residues. V shed 7 bases and J shed 5 bases, with 17 bases lying between them. Germline CDR1 is DFQATT and CDR2 is SNEGSKA (reference sequence). CDR3 loop: CSVPWGVLETQYF. The CDR3 region has the DNA TGCAGTGTCCCATGGGGGGTCCTTGAGACCCAGTACTTC.